These 2 T cell receptor beta chains originate from one sample sequenced in a study of T cells in Graves' hyperthyroidism and ophthalmopathy. The investigators amplified TCR beta CDR3 regions from RNA transcripts. First-round RT-PCR targeting the TCR CDR3 was performed with the HTBI primer set. TCRdb used MiXCR to reprocess the multiplex PCR reads, holding one entry per CDR3 protein. This sample has roughly 98,000 distinct CDR3 sequences, with roughly 40% found just once. The source material was peripheral blood or thyroid tissue (not recorded which). The receptors were sampled from a woman aged 25 to 39 with Graves' hyperthyroidism.

The chain links TRBV20-1 to TRBJ2-7; 10 nucleotides agree with TRBD2. In germline, CDR1 is DFQATT, CDR2 SNEGSKA (reference sequence). After removal of 5 bases from V and 6 bases from J, the junction contained 10 bases not matched to a gene. CDR3 size: 14 residues. CDR3 loop: CSALRTSGTREQYF. The DNA for the CDR3 is TGCAGTGCTCTCCGAACTAGCGGGACACGCGAGCAGTACTTC.

In regard to this clonotype: An end of the junction does not agree with germline; a read error may underlie this. This chain joins TRBV15 and TRBJ2-5, with TRBD2 as a possible D gene (5 bases). Germline CDR1 reads LNHNV; CDR2 reads YYDKDF (reference sequence). This CDR3 spans 18 amino acids. The chain's CDR3 is CAASSEGRSRALRETQYF. In DNA, the CDR3 is TGTGCCGCCAGCAGTGAAGGGAGAAGTCGAGCCCTCCGGGAGACCCAGTACTTC.